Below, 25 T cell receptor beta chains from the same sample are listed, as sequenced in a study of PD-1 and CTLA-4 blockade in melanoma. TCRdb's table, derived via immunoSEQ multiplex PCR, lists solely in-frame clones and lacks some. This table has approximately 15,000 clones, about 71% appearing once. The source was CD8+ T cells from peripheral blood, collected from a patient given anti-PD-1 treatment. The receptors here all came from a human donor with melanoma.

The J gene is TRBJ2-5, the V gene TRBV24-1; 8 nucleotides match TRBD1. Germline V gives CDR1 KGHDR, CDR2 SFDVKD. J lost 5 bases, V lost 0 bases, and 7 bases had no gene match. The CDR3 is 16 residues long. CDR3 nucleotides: TGTGCCACCAGTGATTTGAACCAGGGGGCACGGGAGACCCAGTACTTC. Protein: CATSDLNQGARETQYF.

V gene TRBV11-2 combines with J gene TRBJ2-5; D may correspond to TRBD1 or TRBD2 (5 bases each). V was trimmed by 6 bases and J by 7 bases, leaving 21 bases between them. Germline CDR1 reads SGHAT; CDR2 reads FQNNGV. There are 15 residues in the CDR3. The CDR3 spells CASRPDGALLWTQYF. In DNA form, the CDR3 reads TGTGCCAGCAGACCCGACGGGGCACTTTTGTGGACCCAGTACTTC.

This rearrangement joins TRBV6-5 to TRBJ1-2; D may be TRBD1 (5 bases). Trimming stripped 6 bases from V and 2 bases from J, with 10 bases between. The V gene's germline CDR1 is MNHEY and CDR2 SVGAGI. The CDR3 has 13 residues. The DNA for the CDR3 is TGTGCCAGCAGACCACGGGGGAACTATGGCTACACCTTC. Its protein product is CASRPRGNYGYTF.

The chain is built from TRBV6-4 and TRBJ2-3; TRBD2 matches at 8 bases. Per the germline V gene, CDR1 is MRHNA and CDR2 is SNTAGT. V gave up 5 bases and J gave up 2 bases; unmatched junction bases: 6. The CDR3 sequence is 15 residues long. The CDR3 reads CASSTGGAVTDTQYF. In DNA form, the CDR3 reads TGTGCCAGCAGTACGGGGGGGGCGGTCACAGATACGCAGTATTTT.

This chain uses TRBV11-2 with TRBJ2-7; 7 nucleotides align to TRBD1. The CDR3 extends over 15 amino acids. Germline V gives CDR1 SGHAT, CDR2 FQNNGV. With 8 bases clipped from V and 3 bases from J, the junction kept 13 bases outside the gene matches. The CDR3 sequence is CASSITGDVHYEQYF. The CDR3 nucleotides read TGTGCCAGCTCCATCACAGGGGACGTACACTACGAGCAGTACTTC.

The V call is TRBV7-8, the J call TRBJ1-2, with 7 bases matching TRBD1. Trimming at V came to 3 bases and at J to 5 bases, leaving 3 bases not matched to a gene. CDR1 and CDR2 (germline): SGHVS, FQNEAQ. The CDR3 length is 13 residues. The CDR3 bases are TGTGCCAGCAGCTTCTCACAGGGGTATGGCTACACCTTC. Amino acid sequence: CASSFSQGYGYTF. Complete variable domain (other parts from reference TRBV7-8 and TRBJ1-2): GAGVSQSPRYKVAKRGQDVALRCDPISGHVSLFWYQQALGQGPEFLTYFQNEAQLDKSGLPSDRFFAERPEGSVSTLKIQRTQQEDSAVYLCASSFSQGYGYTFGSGTRLTVV.

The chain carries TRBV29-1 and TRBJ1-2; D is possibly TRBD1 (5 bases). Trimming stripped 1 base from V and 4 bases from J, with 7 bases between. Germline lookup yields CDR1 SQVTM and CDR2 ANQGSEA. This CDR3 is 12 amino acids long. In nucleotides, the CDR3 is TGCAGCGTTGAAGGGACAACCTATGGCTACACCTTC. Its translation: CSVEGTTYGYTF.

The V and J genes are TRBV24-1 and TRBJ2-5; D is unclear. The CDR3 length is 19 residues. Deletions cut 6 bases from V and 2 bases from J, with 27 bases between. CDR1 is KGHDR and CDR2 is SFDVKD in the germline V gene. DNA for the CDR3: TGTGCCACCAGTTCCGCCTCCCCAAACATCCGAGTCTTGCAAGAGACCCAGTACTTC. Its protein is CATSSASPNIRVLQETQYF.

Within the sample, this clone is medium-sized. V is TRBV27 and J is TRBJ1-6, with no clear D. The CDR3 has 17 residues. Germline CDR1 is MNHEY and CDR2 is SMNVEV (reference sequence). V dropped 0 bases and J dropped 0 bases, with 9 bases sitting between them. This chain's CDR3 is CASSLSHTSSYNSPLHF. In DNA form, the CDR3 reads TGTGCCAGCAGTTTATCCCATACAAGCTCCTATAATTCACCCCTCCACTTT.

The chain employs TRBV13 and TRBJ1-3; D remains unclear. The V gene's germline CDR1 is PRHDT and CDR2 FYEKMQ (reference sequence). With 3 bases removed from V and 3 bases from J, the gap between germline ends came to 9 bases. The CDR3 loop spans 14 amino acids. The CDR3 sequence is CASSLRGYGNTIYF. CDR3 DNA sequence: TGTGCCAGCAGCTTGCGGGGTTATGGAAACACCATATATTTT.

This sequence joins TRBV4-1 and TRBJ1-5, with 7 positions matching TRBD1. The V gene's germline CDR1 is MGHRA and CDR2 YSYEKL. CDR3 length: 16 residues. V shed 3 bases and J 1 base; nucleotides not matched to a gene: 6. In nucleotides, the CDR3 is TGCGCCAGCAGCCATCCGATGGGACAGAGCAATCAGCCCCAGCATTTT. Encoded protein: CASSHPMGQSNQPQHF.

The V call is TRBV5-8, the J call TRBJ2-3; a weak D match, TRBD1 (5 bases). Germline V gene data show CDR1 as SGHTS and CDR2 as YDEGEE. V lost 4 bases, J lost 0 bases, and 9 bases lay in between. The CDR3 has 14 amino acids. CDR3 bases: TGTGCCAGCAGCCTCAGGGTTAGCACAGATACGCAGTATTTT. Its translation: CASSLRVSTDTQYF.

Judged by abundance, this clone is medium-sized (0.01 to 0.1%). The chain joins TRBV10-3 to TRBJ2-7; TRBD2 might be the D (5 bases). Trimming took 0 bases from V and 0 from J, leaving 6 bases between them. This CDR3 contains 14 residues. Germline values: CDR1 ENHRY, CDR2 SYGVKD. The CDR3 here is CAISESGSSYEQYF. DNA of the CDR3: TGTGCCATCAGTGAGTCGGGGAGCTCCTACGAGCAGTACTTC.

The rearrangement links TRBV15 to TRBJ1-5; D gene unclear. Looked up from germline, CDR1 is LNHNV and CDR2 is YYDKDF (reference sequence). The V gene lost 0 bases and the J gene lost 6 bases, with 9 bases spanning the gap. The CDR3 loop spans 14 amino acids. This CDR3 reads CATSRDKGSQPQHF. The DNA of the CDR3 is TGTGCCACCAGCAGAGATAAGGGCAGTCAGCCCCAGCATTTT.

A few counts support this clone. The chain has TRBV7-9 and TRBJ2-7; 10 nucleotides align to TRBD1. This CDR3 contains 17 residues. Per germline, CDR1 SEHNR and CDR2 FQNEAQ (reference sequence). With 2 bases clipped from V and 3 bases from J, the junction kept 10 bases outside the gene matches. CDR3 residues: CASSLIVGGTGDYEQYF. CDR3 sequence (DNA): TGTGCCAGCAGCTTAATTGTCGGAGGGACAGGGGACTACGAGCAGTACTTC.

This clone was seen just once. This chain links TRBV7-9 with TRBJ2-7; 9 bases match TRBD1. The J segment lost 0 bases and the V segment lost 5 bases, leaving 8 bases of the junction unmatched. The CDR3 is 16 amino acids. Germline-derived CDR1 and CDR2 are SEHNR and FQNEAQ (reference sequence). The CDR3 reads CASSGPETGGSYEQYF. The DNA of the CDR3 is TGTGCCAGCAGCGGGCCCGAGACAGGGGGCTCCTACGAGCAGTACTTC.

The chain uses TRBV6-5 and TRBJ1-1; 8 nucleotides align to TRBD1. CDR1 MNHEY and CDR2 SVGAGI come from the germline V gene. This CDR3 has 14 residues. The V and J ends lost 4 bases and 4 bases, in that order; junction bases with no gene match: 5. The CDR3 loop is CASSSPGQVTEAFF. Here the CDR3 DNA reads TGTGCCAGCAGTTCACCGGGACAGGTCACTGAAGCTTTCTTT.

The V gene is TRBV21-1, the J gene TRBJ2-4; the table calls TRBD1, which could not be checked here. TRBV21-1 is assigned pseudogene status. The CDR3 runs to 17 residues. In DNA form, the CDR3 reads TGTGCCAGCAGCAAAGGGGGCGAGTCGTTAGCCAAAAACATTCAGTACTTC. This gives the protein CASSKGGESLAKNIQYF.

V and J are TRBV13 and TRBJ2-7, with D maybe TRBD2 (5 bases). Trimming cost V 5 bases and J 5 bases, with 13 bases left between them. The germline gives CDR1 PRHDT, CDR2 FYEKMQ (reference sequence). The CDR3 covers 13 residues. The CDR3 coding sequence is TGTGCCAGCAGCCCCGCCCCCGGGGACGAGCAGTACTTC. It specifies CASSPAPGDEQYF.

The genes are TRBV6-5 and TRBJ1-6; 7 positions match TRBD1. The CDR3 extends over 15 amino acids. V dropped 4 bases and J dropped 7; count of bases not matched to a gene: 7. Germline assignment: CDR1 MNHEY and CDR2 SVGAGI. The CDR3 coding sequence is TGTGCCAGCAGTTTGTGGGAGGGGGCGAATTCACCCCTCCACTTT. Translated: CASSLWEGANSPLHF.

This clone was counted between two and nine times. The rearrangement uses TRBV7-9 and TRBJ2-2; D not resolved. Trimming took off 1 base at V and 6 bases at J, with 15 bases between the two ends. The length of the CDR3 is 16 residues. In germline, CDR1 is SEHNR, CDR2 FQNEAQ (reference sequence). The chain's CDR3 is CASSLVGENRAGELFF. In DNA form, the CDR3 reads TGTGCCAGCAGCTTAGTAGGCGAGAATAGAGCCGGGGAGCTGTTTTTT.

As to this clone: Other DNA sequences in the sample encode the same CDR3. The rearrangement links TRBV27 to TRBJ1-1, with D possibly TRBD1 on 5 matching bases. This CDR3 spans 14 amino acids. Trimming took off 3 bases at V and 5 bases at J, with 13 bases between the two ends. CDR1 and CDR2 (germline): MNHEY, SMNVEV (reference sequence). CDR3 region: CASSLQGRWTEAFF. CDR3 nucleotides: TGTGCCAGCAGTTTGCAGGGCCGATGGACTGAAGCTTTCTTT.

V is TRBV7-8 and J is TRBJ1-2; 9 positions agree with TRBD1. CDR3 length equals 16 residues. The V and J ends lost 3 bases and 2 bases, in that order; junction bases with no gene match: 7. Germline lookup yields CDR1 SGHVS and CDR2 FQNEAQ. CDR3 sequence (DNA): TGTGCCAGCAGCTTCGGGACAGGGAGGTTAAACTATGGCTACACCTTC. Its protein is CASSFGTGRLNYGYTF.

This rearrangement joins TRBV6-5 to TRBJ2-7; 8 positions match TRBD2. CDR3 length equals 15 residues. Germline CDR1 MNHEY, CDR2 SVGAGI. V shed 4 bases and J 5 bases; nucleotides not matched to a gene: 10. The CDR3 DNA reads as TGTGCCAGCAGTTCACCGGGACTAGGCATTCACGAGCAGTACTTC. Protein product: CASSSPGLGIHEQYF.

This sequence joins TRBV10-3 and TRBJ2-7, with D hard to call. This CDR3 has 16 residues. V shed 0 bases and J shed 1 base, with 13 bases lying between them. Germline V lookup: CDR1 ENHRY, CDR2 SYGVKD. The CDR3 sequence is CAISESEGYRSYEQYF. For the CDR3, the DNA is TGTGCCATCAGTGAGTCCGAAGGGTACCGATCCTACGAGCAGTACTTC.